This T cell receptor (beta chain) was sequenced during a study of blood T cell repertoires in COVID-19. Study in general: From T cells, B-cell-depleted T cells, or PBMCs came the material, which was cDNA or gDNA.

Researchers sorted participants into cohorts using their self-reported clinical history. This CDR3 contains 21 residues. Germline V gives CDR1 LNHNV, CDR2 YYDKDF (reference sequence). J lost 2 bases, V lost 1 base, and 22 bases had no gene match. The assay was immunoSEQ multiplex PCR, and TCRdb's table has in-frame clones only and misses some. The table records roughly 400,000 clones, approximately 90% of them present only once. Specimen: PBMCs or T cells enriched from blood (not recorded which). The clonotype comes from a woman between 18 and 29 years old who had been exposed to COVID-19. The V and J genes are TRBV15 and TRBJ1-2, with TRBD1 matching 7 bases. CDR3 protein: CATSRGPPRRQGAPDNYGYTF. The DNA of the CDR3 is TGTGCCACCAGCAGAGGCCCTCCGCGCCGACAGGGCGCTCCAGACAACTATGGCTACACCTTC.